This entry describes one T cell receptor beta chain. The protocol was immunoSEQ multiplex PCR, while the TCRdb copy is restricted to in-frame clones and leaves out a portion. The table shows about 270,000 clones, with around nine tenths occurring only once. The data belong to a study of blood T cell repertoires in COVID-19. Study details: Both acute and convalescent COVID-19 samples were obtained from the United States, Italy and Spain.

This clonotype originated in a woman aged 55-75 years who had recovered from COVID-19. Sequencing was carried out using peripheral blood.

CDR3 protein: CASGRRDTGTYEQYF. CDR3 coding DNA: TGTGCCAGCGGACGCCGGGACACGGGGACCTACGAGCAGTACTTC. V is TRBV6-5 and J is TRBJ2-7; D possibly corresponds to TRBD1 (6 bases). This CDR3 comprises 15 residues. The V and J ends lost 8 bases and 2 bases respectively, with 19 bases between them. Germline lookup yields CDR1 MNHEY and CDR2 SVGAGI.